One and the same sample provided the 27 T cell receptor beta chains below, sequenced in a study of Ad26.COV2.S vaccination and SARS-CoV-2 variants. The table came from immunoSEQ multiplex PCR; TCRdb's copy has only in-frame clones and leaves some out. The data contain around 300,000 clones, around 90% of them singletons. Treatment in this sample: some 20 received Ad26.COV2.S at low or high dose, single or two shots; about 5 received placebo; per-sample allocation not given. It was on day 63 after the first vaccine or placebo injection that samples were taken. Sample: peripheral blood, taken in a trial of Ad26.COV2.S vaccine versus placebo. These receptor sequences come from a person aged 18 to 59 who received the Ad26.COV2.S COVID-19 vaccine or a placebo.

This rearrangement joins TRBV15 to TRBJ2-5; possible D gene TRBD2, 5 bases. V was cut by 0 bases and J by 0 bases, with 8 bases left in between. Germline V gene sequence: CDR1 LNHNV, CDR2 YYDKDF (reference sequence). CDR3 size: 15 residues. The CDR3 sequence: CATSREDGDQETQYF. DNA for the CDR3: TGTGCCACCAGCAGAGAGGACGGGGACCAAGAGACCCAGTACTTC.

This chain links TRBV7-2 with TRBJ1-1; D may be TRBD1 (5 bases). CDR1 is SGHTA, CDR2 FQGNSA, per germline. Trimming took 4 bases from V and 7 from J, leaving 19 bases between them. This CDR3 is built from 15 residues. The CDR3 spells CASSSELWGTVEAFF. Here the CDR3 DNA reads TGTGCCAGCAGCTCAGAATTGTGGGGCACGGTTGAAGCTTTCTTT.

This chain links TRBV4-2 with TRBJ1-1; no definite D call. Germline V gene sequence: CDR1 LGHNA, CDR2 YNFKEQ. Trimming took 0 bases from V and 1 from J, leaving 15 bases between them. The CDR3 runs to 17 residues. The CDR3 DNA follows: TGTGCCAGCAGCCAAGATCGGGCCTCGAGGGAGAACACTGAAGCTTTCTTT. It yields the protein CASSQDRASRENTEAFF.

This chain uses TRBV5-6 with TRBJ2-1, with 7 bases identical to TRBD2. Per germline, CDR1 SGHDT and CDR2 YYEEEE. The CDR3 loop spans 15 amino acids. V dropped 4 bases and J dropped 6; count of bases not matched to a gene: 10. In DNA form, the CDR3 reads TGTGCCAGCAGCCCTGGACTAGGGCGCCTCAATGAGCAGTTCTTC. Protein sequence: CASSPGLGRLNEQFF.

The rearrangement uses TRBV6-6 and TRBJ1-1; no clear D gene. Deletions cut 4 bases from V and 14 bases from J, with 14 bases between. The CDR3 runs 11 residues. Germline V CDR1 and CDR2: MNHNY, SVGAGI (reference sequence). CDR3 DNA: TGTGCCAGCAGTTTGGCCCCCCGGGAGTTCTTT. Protein product: CASSLAPREFF.

The chain couples TRBV27 to TRBJ1-5, with a possible D match to TRBD1 (5 bases). Per the germline V gene, CDR1 is MNHEY and CDR2 is SMNVEV (reference sequence). The V and J ends lost 6 bases and 4 bases respectively, with 16 bases between them. CDR3 length equals 15 residues. CDR3 sequence: CASRPGGLGNQPQHF. The DNA for the CDR3 is TGTGCCAGCAGACCCGGGGGATTGGGGAATCAGCCCCAGCATTTT.

The chain joins TRBV9 to TRBJ2-2; D might be TRBD1 or TRBD2, each matching 6 bases. Germline V gene lookup returns CDR1 SGDLS and CDR2 YYNGEE. CDR3 length: 13 amino acids. The ends were cut back, 4 bases at V and 3 bases at J, with 7 bases in the middle. The CDR3 sequence is CASSRGDTGELFF. The CDR3 bases are TGTGCCAGCAGCAGGGGGGACACCGGGGAGCTGTTTTTT. The full variable domain, its missing parts supplied by reference TRBV9 and TRBJ2-2, is DSGVTQTPKHLITATGQRVTLRCSPRSGDLSVYWYQQSLDQGLQFLIQYYNGEERAKGNILERFSAQQFPDLHSELNLSSLELGDSALYFCASSRGDTGELFFGEGSRLTVL.

V gene TRBV6-5 combines with J gene TRBJ2-3, with 12 bases identical to TRBD2. The CDR3 extends over 16 amino acids. Germline CDR1 reads MNHEY; CDR2 reads SVGAGI. V dropped 2 bases and J dropped 11; count of bases not matched to a gene: 11. In DNA form, the CDR3 reads TGTGCCAGCAGTTACAGTGTTCTAGCGGGGGGGCGAGGGCAGTATTTT. Encoded protein: CASSYSVLAGGRGQYF.

The chain employs TRBV2 and TRBJ2-7; D might be TRBD1 or TRBD2, each matching 6 bases. This CDR3 region has 13 residues. V gave up 4 bases and J gave up 5 bases, with 12 bases separating them. Germline V lookup: CDR1 SNHLY, CDR2 FYNNEI. CDR3 in amino acids: CASSVRRDNEQYV. The CDR3 region has the DNA TGTGCCAGCAGTGTCAGGCGGGACAACGAGCAGTACGTC.

The V call is TRBV4-3, the J call TRBJ2-3; the D gene is possibly TRBD2 (6 bases). Trimming took 0 bases from V and 1 from J, leaving 17 bases between them. The length of the CDR3 is 18 residues. Germline loops: CDR1 LGHNA, CDR2 YSLEER. The CDR3 is CASSQDARRRGGTDTQYF. In DNA form, the CDR3 reads TGCGCCAGCAGCCAAGATGCGAGGCGGCGGGGCGGCACAGATACGCAGTATTTT.

This clone turned up a few times. The chain recombines TRBV12-3 or TRBV12-4 with TRBJ1-5, with D possibly TRBD1 on 6 matching bases. Trimming removed 4 bases from V and 4 bases from J, with 8 bases in between. This CDR3 contains 13 residues. The CDR3 protein is CASSWGQNQPQHF. The CDR3 DNA sequence: TGTGCCAGCAGTTGGGGACAAAATCAGCCCCAGCATTTT.

The CDR3, as DNA: TGTGCCAGCAGTTTATACGAAAAACTGTTTTTT. Amino acid sequence: CASSLYEKLFF. The gene calls are TRBV12-3 or TRBV12-4 and TRBJ1-4, with D unresolved. Trimming took 2 bases from V and 8 from J, leaving 3 bases between them. The CDR3 has 11 amino acids.

The rearrangement links TRBV19 to TRBJ2-1, with D perhaps TRBD1 or TRBD2 (5 bases each). There are 16 residues in the CDR3. Germline CDR1 is LNHDA and CDR2 is SQIVND (reference sequence). Trimming left V 4 bases short and J 8 bases short, with 21 bases between. The CDR3 here is CASSTSEGFRHYEQFF. CDR3 DNA: TGTGCCAGTAGTACCTCCGAGGGGTTCAGGCACTATGAGCAGTTCTTC.

The genes are TRBV19 and TRBJ2-5; the match to TRBD2 covers 10 bases. The CDR3 extends over 13 amino acids. CDR1 is LNHDA, CDR2 SQIVND, per germline (reference sequence). Trimming took 9 bases from V and 5 from J; bases not matched to a gene: 6. The CDR3 protein is CASGTSVLETQYF. In DNA form, the CDR3 reads TGTGCCAGCGGGACTAGCGTCTTGGAGACCCAGTACTTC.

The chain couples TRBV6-4 to TRBJ1-1; no definite D call. The germline V gene encodes CDR1 MRHNA and CDR2 SNTAGT. The CDR3 consists of 13 residues. V gave up 2 bases and J gave up 5 bases, with 9 bases separating them. CDR3 coding DNA: TGTGCCAGCAGTGACGGCTTGGGGACTGAAGCTTTCTTT. This encodes CASSDGLGTEAFF.

V is TRBV6-2 or TRBV6-3 and J is TRBJ1-5; D unclear. V was clipped by 6 bases and J by 3 bases, with 12 bases between them. CDR3 length: 14 residues. Germline CDR1 and CDR2: MNHEY and SVGEGT. The CDR3 coding sequence is TGTGCCAGCAGACCTCAGACAATCAATCAGCCCCAGCATTTT. Amino acids: CASRPQTINQPQHF.

The chain has TRBV7-9 and TRBJ1-4, with 7 nucleotides matching TRBD1. CDR3 length: 16 residues. Per germline, CDR1 SEHNR and CDR2 FQNEAQ (reference sequence). V lost 4 bases and J lost 5; bases outside the gene matches: 10. CDR3 region: CASSSSGQVANEKLFF. The DNA for the CDR3 is TGTGCCAGCAGCTCCTCCGGACAGGTCGCAAATGAAAAACTGTTTTTT.

The V and J genes are TRBV27 and TRBJ1-2, with 10 nucleotides matching TRBD1. CDR1 is MNHEY, CDR2 SMNVEV, per germline (reference sequence). CDR3 length: 14 residues. V trimming: 8 bases; J trimming: 5 bases; junction bases outside the gene matches: 8. CDR3 coding DNA: TGTGCCAGCTCCGGGACAGGGGTAGGGTATGGCTACACCTTC. Amino acid sequence: CASSGTGVGYGYTF.

The CDR3 DNA sequence: TGCGCCAGCAGCCAAGATCGGCTTGGACTAGGGGGAGAGACCCAGTACTTC. Amino acid sequence: CASSQDRLGLGGETQYF. The chain combines TRBV4-3 with TRBJ2-5; D might be TRBD2 (7 bases). CDR1 is LGHNA, CDR2 YSLEER, per germline. CDR3 length: 17 residues. Trimming took off 0 bases at V and 4 bases at J, with 18 bases between the two ends.

The chain couples TRBV15 to TRBJ2-7; 7 bases agree with TRBD1. The CDR3 spans 14 residues. The J segment lost 6 bases and the V segment lost 2 bases, leaving 7 bases of the junction unmatched. Per germline, CDR1 LNHNV and CDR2 YYDKDF (reference sequence). CDR3 protein: CATSRFTTGVEQYF. In DNA, the CDR3 is TGTGCCACCAGCAGATTCACCACAGGGGTCGAGCAGTACTTC.

This clone was seen once. The V call is TRBV5-1, the J call TRBJ2-3, with D possibly called TRBD1 or TRBD2 (5 bases each). The V gene's germline CDR1 is SGHRS and CDR2 YFSETQ. Trimming left V 4 bases short and J 2 bases short, with 11 bases between. The CDR3 runs 14 residues. The DNA for the CDR3 is TGCGCCAGCAGCCCCCGGGACGTCACAGATACGCAGTATTTT. Translating gives CASSPRDVTDTQYF.

The chain combines TRBV18 with TRBJ1-1; D gene uncertain. V shed 2 bases and J shed 2 bases, with 6 bases lying between them. Germline CDR1 is KGHSH and CDR2 is LQKENI. The CDR3 loop spans 13 amino acids. The CDR3 sequence is CASSPSVNTEAFF. The CDR3 coding sequence is TGTGCCAGCTCACCATCGGTAAACACTGAAGCTTTCTTT.

Only a few counts were recorded for this clone. This chain connects TRBV6-2 or TRBV6-3 to TRBJ2-3, with 7 bases identical to TRBD2. The CDR3 runs to 14 residues. Germline assignment: CDR1 MNHEY and CDR2 SVGEGT. V shed 3 bases and J 6 bases; nucleotides not matched to a gene: 6. As DNA, the CDR3 is TGTGCCAGCAGTTATTCGGGACTACGGGATACGCAGTATTTT. Its translation: CASSYSGLRDTQYF.

This clone was seen at least ten times. This CDR3 is also generated by other DNA sequences in the sample. The chain combines TRBV7-2 with TRBJ2-1; 14 bases match TRBD2. J was trimmed by 7 bases and V by 5 bases; bases with no gene match: 4. The CDR3 runs 15 residues. The germline CDR1 and CDR2 sequences are SGHTA and FQGNSA. CDR3 sequence (DNA): TGTGCCAGCAGCCAGGGACTAGCGGGAGCTAATGAGCAGTTCTTC. It yields the protein CASSQGLAGANEQFF.

The rearrangement joins TRBV9 to TRBJ2-1, with D possibly matching TRBD1 (6 bases). V was clipped by 3 bases and J by 2 bases, with 18 bases between them. The CDR3 has 17 residues. Germline assignment: CDR1 SGDLS and CDR2 YYNGEE. CDR3: CASSGTPGQGPYNEQFF. CDR3 DNA sequence: TGTGCCAGCAGCGGCACCCCGGGGCAGGGGCCCTACAATGAGCAGTTCTTC.

This clone was seen a single time. The chain recombines TRBV6-2 or TRBV6-3 with TRBJ2-3; D is ambiguous. V dropped 5 bases and J dropped 5 bases, with 5 bases sitting between them. This CDR3 contains 11 residues. In germline, CDR1 is MNHEY, CDR2 SVGEGT. For the CDR3, the DNA is TGTGCCAGCAGTCCACAAGATACGCAGTATTTT. Encoded protein: CASSPQDTQYF.

V is TRBV6-2 or TRBV6-3 and J is TRBJ2-7; 7 bases are a match to TRBD1. After removal of 2 bases from V and 3 bases from J, the junction contained 1 base not matched to a gene. The CDR3 length is 13 residues. Germline values: CDR1 MNHEY, CDR2 SVGEGT. The CDR3 DNA sequence: TGTGCCAGCAGTTACGGGACAGTCTACGAGCAGTACGTC. This gives the protein CASSYGTVYEQYV.